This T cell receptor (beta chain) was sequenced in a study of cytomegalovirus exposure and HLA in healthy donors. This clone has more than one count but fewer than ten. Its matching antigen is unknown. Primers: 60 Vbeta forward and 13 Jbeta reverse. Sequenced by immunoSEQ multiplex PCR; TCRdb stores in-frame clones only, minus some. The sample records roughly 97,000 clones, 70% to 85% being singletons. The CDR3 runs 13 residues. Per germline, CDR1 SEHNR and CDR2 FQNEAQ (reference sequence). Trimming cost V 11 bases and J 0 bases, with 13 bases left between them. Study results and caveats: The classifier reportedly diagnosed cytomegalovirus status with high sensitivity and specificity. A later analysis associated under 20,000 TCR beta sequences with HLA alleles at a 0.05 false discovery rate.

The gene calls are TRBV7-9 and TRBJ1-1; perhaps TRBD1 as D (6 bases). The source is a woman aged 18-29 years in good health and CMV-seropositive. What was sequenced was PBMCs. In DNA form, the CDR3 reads TGTGCCCTAACCGGACAGTTGAACACTGAAGCTTTCTTT. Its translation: CALTGQLNTEAFF. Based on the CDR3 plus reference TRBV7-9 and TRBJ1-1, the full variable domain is DTGVSQNPRHKITKRGQNVTFRCDPISEHNRLYWYRQTLGQGPEFLTYFQNEAQLEKSRLLSDRFSAERPKGSFSTLEIQRTEQGDSAMYLCALTGQLNTEAFFGQGTRLTVV.